This TCR beta chain was sequenced in a study of radiation and T cells in renal cell carcinoma. Study summary: Nephrectomy followed 15 Gy stereotactic body radiation by 4 weeks.

Germline-derived CDR1 and CDR2 are LNHDA and SQIVND (reference sequence). V was clipped by 4 bases and J by 0 bases; unmatched bases: 6. CDR3 length: 19 amino acids. The sample holds a few counts of this clone. Time point in this sample: baseline pretreatment blood. Treatment described: 15 Gy SBRT to primary tumor, nephrectomy 4 weeks later. Sequencing used immunoSEQ multiplex PCR; TCRdb keeps in-frame clones, though not all of them. Of tens of thousands of clones in the sample, 65% to 80% are singletons; the top ten hold approximately 6.8%. The sequencing here drew on blood, taken from a patient whose treatment included radiotherapy and nephrectomy. The rearrangement joins TRBV19 to TRBJ2-1; 16 nucleotides align to TRBD2. This clonotype was obtained from a man aged 60-69 years with renal cell carcinoma. CDR3 DNA sequence: TGTGCCAGTAGTAAACCGGGACTAGCGGGAGGGAACTCCTACAATGAGCAGTTCTTC. This codes for CASSKPGLAGGNSYNEQFF.